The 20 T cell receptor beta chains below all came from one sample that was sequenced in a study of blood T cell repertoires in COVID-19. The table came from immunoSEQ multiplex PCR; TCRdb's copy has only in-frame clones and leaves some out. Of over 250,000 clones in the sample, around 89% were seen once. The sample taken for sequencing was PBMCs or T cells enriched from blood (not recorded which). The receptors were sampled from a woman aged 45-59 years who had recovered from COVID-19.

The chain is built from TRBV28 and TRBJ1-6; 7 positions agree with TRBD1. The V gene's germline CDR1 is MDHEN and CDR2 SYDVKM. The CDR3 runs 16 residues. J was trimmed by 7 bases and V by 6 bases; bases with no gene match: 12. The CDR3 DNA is TGTGCCAGCAGCCCGAACAGGGGTTTAGGGAATTCACCCCTCCACTTT. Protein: CASSPNRGLGNSPLHF.

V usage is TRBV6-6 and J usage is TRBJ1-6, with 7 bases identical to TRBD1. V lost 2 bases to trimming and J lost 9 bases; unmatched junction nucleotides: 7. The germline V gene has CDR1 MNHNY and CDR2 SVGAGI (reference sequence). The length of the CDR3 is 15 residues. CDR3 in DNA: TGTGCCAGCAGTTACGACAGGGATGGGGGTTCACCCCTCCACTTT. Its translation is CASSYDRDGGSPLHF.

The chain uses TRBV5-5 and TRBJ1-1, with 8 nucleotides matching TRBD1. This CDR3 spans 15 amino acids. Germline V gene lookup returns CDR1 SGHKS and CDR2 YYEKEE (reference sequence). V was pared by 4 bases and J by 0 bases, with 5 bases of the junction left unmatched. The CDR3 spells CASSPRTGLNTEAFF. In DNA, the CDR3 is TGTGCCAGCAGCCCGAGGACAGGGCTGAACACTGAAGCTTTCTTT.

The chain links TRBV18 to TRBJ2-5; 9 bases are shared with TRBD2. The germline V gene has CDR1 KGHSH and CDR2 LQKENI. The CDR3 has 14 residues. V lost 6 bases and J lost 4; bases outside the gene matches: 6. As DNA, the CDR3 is TGTGCCAGCTCTGCCGGGACTAGCCGAGAGACCCAGTACTTC. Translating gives CASSAGTSRETQYF.

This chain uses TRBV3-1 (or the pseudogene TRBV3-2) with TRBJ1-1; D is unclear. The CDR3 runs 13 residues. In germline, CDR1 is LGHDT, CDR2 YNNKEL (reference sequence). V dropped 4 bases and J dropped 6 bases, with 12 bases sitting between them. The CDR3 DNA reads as TGTGCCAGCAGCCGAATCCCAGGTGCTGAAGCTTTCTTT. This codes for CASSRIPGAEAFF.

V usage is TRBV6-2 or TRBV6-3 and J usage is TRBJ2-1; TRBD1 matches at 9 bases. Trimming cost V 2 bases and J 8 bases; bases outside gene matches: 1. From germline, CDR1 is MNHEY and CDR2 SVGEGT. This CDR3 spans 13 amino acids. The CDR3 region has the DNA TGTGCCAGCAGTTACGGACAGGGGTATGAGCAGTTCTTC. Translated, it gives CASSYGQGYEQFF.

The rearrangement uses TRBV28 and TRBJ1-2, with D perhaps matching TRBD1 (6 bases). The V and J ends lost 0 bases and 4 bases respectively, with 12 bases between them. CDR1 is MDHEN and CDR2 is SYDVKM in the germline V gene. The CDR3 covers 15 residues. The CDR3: CASSLWSGGAYGYTF. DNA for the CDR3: TGTGCCAGCAGTTTATGGAGTGGGGGGGCCTATGGCTACACCTTC.

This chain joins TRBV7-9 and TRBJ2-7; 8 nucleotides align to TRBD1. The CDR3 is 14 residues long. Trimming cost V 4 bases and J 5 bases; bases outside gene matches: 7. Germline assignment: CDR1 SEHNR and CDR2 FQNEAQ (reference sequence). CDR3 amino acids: CASSSGQGDHEQYF. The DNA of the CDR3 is TGTGCCAGCAGCTCTGGACAGGGTGACCACGAGCAGTACTTC.

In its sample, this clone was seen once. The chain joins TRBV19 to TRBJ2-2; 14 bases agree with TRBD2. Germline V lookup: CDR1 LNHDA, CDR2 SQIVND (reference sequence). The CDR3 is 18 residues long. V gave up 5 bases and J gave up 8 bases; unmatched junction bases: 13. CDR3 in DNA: TGTGCCAGTAGTCCCAGGACTAGCGGGAGGACGGGAAGGGGGGAGCTGTTTTTT. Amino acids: CASSPRTSGRTGRGELFF.

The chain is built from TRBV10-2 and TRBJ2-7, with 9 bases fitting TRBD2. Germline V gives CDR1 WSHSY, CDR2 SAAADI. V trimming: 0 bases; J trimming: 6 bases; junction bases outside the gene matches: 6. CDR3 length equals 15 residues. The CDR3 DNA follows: TGCGCCAGCAGTGAGTCGTCTAGCGGGATTGGCGAGCAGTACTTC. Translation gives CASSESSSGIGEQYF.

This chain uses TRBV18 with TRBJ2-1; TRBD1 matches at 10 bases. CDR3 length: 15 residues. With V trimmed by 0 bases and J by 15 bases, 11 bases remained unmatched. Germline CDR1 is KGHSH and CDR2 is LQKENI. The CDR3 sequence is CASSPPSRDRGYTFF. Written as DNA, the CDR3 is TGTGCCAGCTCACCACCGAGCCGGGACAGGGGTTATACGTTCTTC. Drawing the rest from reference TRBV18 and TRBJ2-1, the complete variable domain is NAGVMQNPRHLVRRRGQEARLRCSPMKGHSHVYWYRQLPEEGLKFMVYLQKENIIDESGMPKERFSAEFPKEGPSILRIQQVVRGDSAAYFCASSPPSRDRGYTFFGPGTRLTVL.

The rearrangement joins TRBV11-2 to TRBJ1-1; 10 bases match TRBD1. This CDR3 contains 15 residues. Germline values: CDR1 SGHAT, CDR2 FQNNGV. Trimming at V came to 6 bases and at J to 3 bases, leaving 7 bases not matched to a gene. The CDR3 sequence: CASRRQGARDTEAFF. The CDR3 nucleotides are TGTGCCAGCAGGAGACAGGGGGCGCGGGACACTGAAGCTTTCTTT.

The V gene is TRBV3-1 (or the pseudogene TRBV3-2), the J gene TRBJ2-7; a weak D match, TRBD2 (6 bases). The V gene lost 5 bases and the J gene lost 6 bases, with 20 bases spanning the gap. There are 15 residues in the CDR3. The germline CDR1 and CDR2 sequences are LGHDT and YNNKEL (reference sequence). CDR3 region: CASSGRFVGGGEQYF. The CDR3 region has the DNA TGTGCCAGCAGCGGCCGTTTTGTGGGAGGAGGCGAGCAGTACTTC.

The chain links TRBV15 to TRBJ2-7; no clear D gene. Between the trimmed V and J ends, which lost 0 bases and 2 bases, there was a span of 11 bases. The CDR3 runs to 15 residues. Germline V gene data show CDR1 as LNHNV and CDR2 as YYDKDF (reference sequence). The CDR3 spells CATSRDRAGTYEQYF. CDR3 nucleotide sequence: TGTGCCACCAGCAGAGATCGTGCAGGTACCTACGAGCAGTACTTC.

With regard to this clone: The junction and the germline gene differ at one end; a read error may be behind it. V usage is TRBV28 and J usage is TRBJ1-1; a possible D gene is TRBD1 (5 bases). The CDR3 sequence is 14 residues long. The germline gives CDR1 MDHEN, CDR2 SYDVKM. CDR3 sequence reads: CAITIGRVNTEAFF. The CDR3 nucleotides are TGTGCCATCACGATCGGCAGGGTGAATACTGAAGCTTTCTTT.

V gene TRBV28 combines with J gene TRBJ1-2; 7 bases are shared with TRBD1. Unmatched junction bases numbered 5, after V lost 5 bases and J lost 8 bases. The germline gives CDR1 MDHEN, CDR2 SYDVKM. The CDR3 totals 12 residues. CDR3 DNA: TGTGCCAGCAGTGGACAGGTTCGCGGCTACACCTTC. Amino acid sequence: CASSGQVRGYTF.

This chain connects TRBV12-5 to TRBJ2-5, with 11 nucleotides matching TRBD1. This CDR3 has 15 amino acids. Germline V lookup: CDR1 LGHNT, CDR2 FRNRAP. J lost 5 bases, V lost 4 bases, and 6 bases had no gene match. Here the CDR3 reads CASGWGQGDGETQYF. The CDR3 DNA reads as TGTGCTAGTGGTTGGGGACAGGGGGATGGGGAGACCCAGTACTTC.

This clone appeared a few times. Here the CDR3 reads CASSEYRVMNQPQHF. CDR3 nucleotides: TGTGCCAGCAGTGAATACAGGGTCATGAATCAGCCCCAGCATTTT. The V call is TRBV2, the J call TRBJ1-5, with a weak D call TRBD1 (6 bases). This CDR3 is built from 15 residues. The ends were cut back, 2 bases at V and 4 bases at J, with 12 bases in the middle. Germline CDR1 and CDR2: SNHLY and FYNNEI. The whole variable domain, filled in from reference TRBV2 and TRBJ1-5, reads EPEVTQTPSHQVTQMGQEVILRCVPISNHLYFYWYRQILGQKVEFLVSFYNNEISEKSEIFDDQFSVERPDGSNFTLKIRSTKLEDSAMYFCASSEYRVMNQPQHFGDGTRLSIL.

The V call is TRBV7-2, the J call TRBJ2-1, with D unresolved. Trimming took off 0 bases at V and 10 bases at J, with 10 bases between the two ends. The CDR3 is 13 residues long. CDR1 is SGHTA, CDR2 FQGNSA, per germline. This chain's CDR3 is CASSLALPGEQFF. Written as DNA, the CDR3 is TGTGCCAGCAGCTTAGCGCTTCCCGGGGAGCAGTTCTTC.

The CDR3 protein is CATSRNRLGNTEAFF. CDR3 bases: TGTGCCACCAGCAGAAATCGACTCGGGAACACTGAAGCTTTCTTT. V is TRBV15 and J is TRBJ1-1, with no clear D. Germline assignment: CDR1 LNHNV and CDR2 YYDKDF (reference sequence). The V gene lost 2 bases and the J gene lost 1 base, with 11 bases spanning the gap. CDR3 length: 15 residues.